These 15 T cell receptor beta chains originate from one sample sequenced in a study of blood T cell repertoires in COVID-19. TCRdb's table, derived via immunoSEQ multiplex PCR, lists solely in-frame clones and lacks some. The sample yields roughly 260,000 clones, around 90% seen once. Sequenced input: peripheral blood. These receptors were collected from a woman between 50 and 59 years old who had recovered from COVID-19.

V gene TRBV19 combines with J gene TRBJ1-2; TRBD1 aligns across 7 bases. Germline V gives CDR1 LNHDA, CDR2 SQIVND (reference sequence). The length of the CDR3 is 15 residues. The V and J ends lost 5 bases and 6 bases, in that order; junction bases with no gene match: 12. CDR3 protein: CASSADRTERHGYTF. The CDR3 DNA is TGTGCCAGTAGTGCGGACAGGACCGAACGCCATGGCTACACCTTC.

The chain couples TRBV5-1 to TRBJ2-1; possibly TRBD2 for D (5 bases). V was clipped by 4 bases and J by 3 bases, with 11 bases between them. Germline V lookup: CDR1 SGHRS, CDR2 YFSETQ. CDR3 size: 14 residues. The CDR3 spells CASSTGSGYNEQFF. Here the CDR3 DNA reads TGCGCCAGCAGCACGGGAAGCGGCTACAATGAGCAGTTCTTC.

This clone was seen only once. This sequence joins TRBV11-1 and TRBJ2-1; weak D call: TRBD2 (6 bases). Germline V lookup: CDR1 SGHAT, CDR2 FQDESV (reference sequence). Trimming shortened V by 3 bases and J by 2 bases, and 8 bases separated the two germline ends. CDR3 length: 14 amino acids. The CDR3: CASSFAGPYNEQFF. The CDR3 DNA sequence: TGTGCCAGCAGCTTCGCGGGACCCTACAATGAGCAGTTCTTC.

The chain uses TRBV19 and TRBJ2-7, with 7 bases that match TRBD2. The trim removed 7 bases at V and 8 bases at J, leaving 11 bases unmatched. CDR1 is LNHDA and CDR2 is SQIVND in the germline V gene (reference sequence). The CDR3 is 13 residues long. The chain's CDR3 is CASKSGAPGQQYF. For the CDR3, the DNA is TGTGCCAGTAAAAGCGGGGCCCCCGGACAGCAGTACTTC.

V and J are TRBV9 and TRBJ2-1; TRBD2 might be the D (6 bases). Looked up from germline, CDR1 is SGDLS and CDR2 is YYNGEE. CDR3 length: 16 residues. With 0 bases removed from V and 10 bases from J, the gap between germline ends came to 20 bases. The CDR3: CASSVGGGPILEEQFF. The CDR3 bases are TGTGCCAGCAGCGTAGGAGGAGGGCCCATATTGGAGGAGCAGTTCTTC. Full variable domain (rest looked up from reference TRBV9 and TRBJ2-1): DSGVTQTPKHLITATGQRVTLRCSPRSGDLSVYWYQQSLDQGLQFLIQYYNGEERAKGNILERFSAQQFPDLHSELNLSSLELGDSALYFCASSVGGGPILEEQFFGPGTRLTVL.

The V call is TRBV7-2, the J call TRBJ1-2; tentatively, D is TRBD1 (5 bases). V lost 6 bases and J 4 bases, leaving 9 bases between the germline ends. The CDR3 is 12 amino acids. Germline V gene lookup returns CDR1 SGHTA and CDR2 FQGNSA. This CDR3 is CASRQGGYGYTF. The CDR3 nucleotides read TGTGCCAGCAGGCAGGGCGGCTATGGCTACACCTTC.

Only one count was recorded for this clone. The J gene is TRBJ1-5, the V gene TRBV9, with D uncertain. Per germline, CDR1 SGDLS and CDR2 YYNGEE. V shed 0 bases and J shed 6 bases, with 7 bases lying between them. This CDR3 contains 13 residues. CDR3 in DNA: TGTGCCAGCAGCGTAGACCCCAGTCAGCCCCAGCATTTT. This encodes CASSVDPSQPQHF.

The J gene is TRBJ1-1, the V gene TRBV19; TRBD1 might be the D (5 bases). Deletions cut 4 bases from V and 0 bases from J, with 18 bases between. Germline assignment: CDR1 LNHDA and CDR2 SQIVND (reference sequence). The CDR3 is 17 residues long. CDR3 loop: CASSRGKRGVLNTEAFF. The CDR3 DNA is TGTGCCAGTAGTAGAGGCAAACGGGGGGTCCTGAACACTGAAGCTTTCTTT.

This chain joins TRBV7-6 and TRBJ2-3; possibly TRBD1 for D (6 bases). The CDR3 consists of 16 residues. Germline V gene sequence: CDR1 SGHVS, CDR2 FNYEAQ. Trimming shortened V by 1 base and J by 6 bases, and 17 bases separated the two germline ends. CDR3 sequence reads: CASSLEGGPRRDTQYF. The CDR3 nucleotides read TGTGCCAGCAGCTTAGAAGGGGGACCCCGGAGGGATACGCAGTATTTT.

This clone was seen more than once but under ten times. The chain carries TRBV5-1 and TRBJ2-1; D is ambiguous. CDR1 is SGHRS and CDR2 is YFSETQ in the germline V gene. Trimming took 2 bases from V and 3 from J, leaving 12 bases between them. This CDR3 has 15 amino acids. As DNA, the CDR3 is TGCGCCAGCAGCTTCGGAGACCAACTCTACAATGAGCAGTTCTTC. Translating gives CASSFGDQLYNEQFF.

The chain couples TRBV9 to TRBJ2-3; D is perhaps TRBD2 (7 bases). This CDR3 region has 15 residues. The germline gives CDR1 SGDLS, CDR2 YYNGEE. Trimming stripped 3 bases from V and 8 bases from J, with 19 bases between. The CDR3 DNA reads TGTGCCAGCAGCGGAGGGGGGGAGCGGGGTGCTACGCAGTATTTT. Its protein product is CASSGGGERGATQYF.

This sequence joins TRBV5-1 and TRBJ2-1, with 11 bases matching TRBD2. The CDR3 has 18 residues. Germline CDR1 is SGHRS and CDR2 is YFSETQ. The ends lost 4 bases at V and 2 bases at J; junction bases unmatched: 11. The CDR3 region is CASSPGLAAGGPYNEQFF. DNA for the CDR3: TGCGCCAGCAGCCCGGGACTAGCGGCGGGAGGCCCCTACAATGAGCAGTTCTTC.

The chain is built from TRBV19 and TRBJ2-1; 8 bases match TRBD1. The length of the CDR3 is 13 residues. Germline V gene data show CDR1 as LNHDA and CDR2 as SQIVND (reference sequence). V lost 6 bases to trimming and J lost 10 bases; unmatched junction nucleotides: 8. As DNA, the CDR3 is TGTGCCAGTAGGATACAGGGGGTGGAAGAGCAGTTCTTC. Protein product: CASRIQGVEEQFF.

This chain connects TRBV7-2 to TRBJ1-6, with 9 bases aligning to TRBD1. CDR3 length equals 15 residues. The germline V gene encodes CDR1 SGHTA and CDR2 FQGNSA. Losses at the gene ends were 5 bases for V and 6 bases for J; bases not matched to a gene: 5. The CDR3 DNA is TGTGCCAGCAGCCCCGGACAGGGGTCTAATTCACCCCTCCACTTT. This gives the protein CASSPGQGSNSPLHF.

The V call is TRBV21-1, the J call TRBJ2-7; the D call TRBD2 from the table was never checked on the DNA. TRBV21-1 counts as a pseudogene. The CDR3 covers 15 residues. This CDR3 is CASSKALAGSYEQYF. The CDR3 DNA sequence: TGTGCCAGCAGCAAAGCCCTAGCGGGGTCCTACGAGCAGTACTTC.